One sample yielded the 19 T cell receptor beta chains listed below, sequenced in a study of tumor and adjacent non-tumor tissue in lung cancer. A modified ARM-PCR protocol with three rounds of nested PCR amplified TCRbeta. TCRdb redid the calling of the multiplex PCR reads with MiXCR, one entry per CDR3 protein. The sample lists around 86,000 distinct CDR3 sequences, 72% occurring once. RNA was extracted from bulk tissue without any cell sorting. The sequenced material came from lung tumor tissue. The receptors were sampled from a woman in her 40s with non-small cell lung cancer.

Turning to this clonotype: The conserved phenylalanine or tryptophan is not found at the CDR3 terminus, so this likely reflects a read error. The chain uses TRBV6-5 and TRBJ1-5; D might be TRBD1 (6 bases). The germline CDR1 and CDR2 sequences are MNHEY and SVGAGI. The CDR3 is made up of 15 amino acids. CDR3 region: CASSPTGWANQPQHS. CDR3 sequence (DNA): TGTGCCAGCAGTCCAACAGGGTGGGCCAATCAACCCCAGCATTCT.

A note on this clonotype: One end of the junction fails to match germline, which may point to a read error. This chain joins TRBV12-3 or TRBV12-4 and TRBJ1-1; D gene ambiguous. This CDR3 spans 15 amino acids. The CDR3 DNA is TGTGTCAGCAGTTTGGGTGGAGGAGTGAACACTGAAGCTTACTTT. Translated: CVSSLGGGVNTEAYF.

Comment on this clonotype: At one boundary the junction diverges from the germline segment, which might be a read error. The rearrangement uses TRBV11-2 and TRBJ1-1, with D perhaps matching TRBD1 (5 bases). Per germline, CDR1 SGHAT and CDR2 FQNNGV. This CDR3 has 14 amino acids. The CDR3 bases are TGTCCCAGCAGCCTACACGGGCGGGGCTGGGGGGCTTTCTTT. As protein: CPSSLHGRGWGAFF.

The table lists this clonotype with many counts. The J gene is TRBJ2-2, the V gene TRBV6-6; the D gene is possibly TRBD1 (6 bases). Germline V CDR1 and CDR2: MNHNY, SVGAGI (reference sequence). V lost 4 bases and J lost 7, with 10 bases in between. The CDR3 loop spans 13 amino acids. The CDR3 reads CASSLQGIGELFF. CDR3 bases: TGTGCCAGCAGTTTACAGGGAATCGGGGAGCTGTTTTTT.

This clonotype was seen a handful of times. Given a much more abundant clone one base away, this may be a read error. The conserved final phenylalanine or tryptophan is absent from the CDR3, which likely points to a read error. The chain carries TRBV13 and TRBJ2-5; D remains unclear. This CDR3 has 12 amino acids. The germline V gene has CDR1 PRHDT and CDR2 FYEKMQ (reference sequence). With 5 bases removed from V and 5 bases from J, the gap between germline ends came to 9 bases. CDR3: CASSRDRETQYS. DNA of the CDR3: TGTGCCAGCAGCCGTGATAGGGAGACCCAGTACTCC.

A word on this clonotype: One end of the junction varies from germline; a read error may be responsible. The V and J genes are TRBV28 and TRBJ1-6, with 7 bases identical to TRBD1. The germline V gene encodes CDR1 MDHEN and CDR2 SYDVKM. The CDR3 extends over 15 amino acids. The CDR3 DNA follows: TGTGTCAGCAGTTCAGGGGGGGGAGCTAATTCACTCCTCCACTTT. Amino acids: CVSSSGGGANSLLHF.

Details on this clonotype: The junction shows a germline mismatch at one end, possibly a read error. This sequence joins TRBV6-1 and TRBJ2-5; D is unclear. The CDR3 length is 14 residues. Germline V gene lookup returns CDR1 MNHNS and CDR2 SASEGT. The CDR3 DNA sequence: TGTGCTAGCAGGCGAGGACCGCAACAAGAGACCCATTACTTC. This codes for CASRRGPQQETHYF.

In this sample, this clonotype turned up once. The chain carries TRBV5-1 and TRBJ1-1; D unclear. The CDR3 spans 15 residues. Germline-derived CDR1 and CDR2 are SGHRS and YFSETQ. Trimming removed 3 bases from V and 0 bases from J, with 12 bases in between. CDR3 nucleotide sequence: TGCGCCAGCAGCTCGGAGGTGCACATGAACACTGAAGCTTTCTTT. Its protein is CASSSEVHMNTEAFF.

As regards this clonotype: This could be a read error, since a much larger clone is one nucleotide away. The V call is TRBV28, the J call TRBJ1-2; the D gene is possibly TRBD1 (5 bases). Trimming took off 7 bases at V and 8 bases at J, with 14 bases between the two ends. Germline CDR1 MDHEN, CDR2 SYDVKM. CDR3 size: 12 residues. The CDR3 sequence: CASNSRVRGYTF. Written as DNA, the CDR3 is TGTGCCAGCAATTCCAGGGTAAGGGGCTACACCTTC.

This clonotype was detected many times. The CDR3 is CASSQRQETQYF. The CDR3 DNA reads as TGTGCCAGCAGTCAACGGCAAGAGACCCAGTACTTC. V and J are TRBV12-3 or TRBV12-4 and TRBJ2-5; the D is unclear. Trimming cost V 5 bases and J 2 bases, with 6 bases left between them. The CDR3 extends over 12 amino acids.

This clonotype appeared many times. The genes are TRBV5-6 and TRBJ1-2; D is unclear. Trimming removed 2 bases at V and 8 bases at J, with 13 bases between. The CDR3 runs 13 residues. In germline, CDR1 is SGHDT, CDR2 YYEEEE. In nucleotides, the CDR3 is TGTGCCAGCAGCTTTTACAGCTCTGGCGGCTACACCTTC. The encoded protein is CASSFYSSGGYTF.

A note on this clonotype: At one of its ends the junction is not consistent with the germline gene, which may arise from a read error. The rearrangement uses TRBV6-5 and TRBJ2-7, with D possibly TRBD1 on 6 matching bases. Per the germline V gene, CDR1 is MNHEY and CDR2 is SVGAGI. The CDR3 contains 13 residues. CDR3 loop: CVSRLTGSYEQYF. The CDR3 nucleotides read TGTGTCAGCAGGTTGACAGGATCCTACGAGCAGTACTTC.

This clonotype has ten or more counts. The J gene is TRBJ1-5, the V gene TRBV20-1; 8 positions agree with TRBD1. Looked up from germline, CDR1 is DFQATT and CDR2 is SNEGSKA (reference sequence). The trim removed 3 bases at V and 3 bases at J, leaving 10 bases unmatched. The CDR3 covers 16 residues. The CDR3 region is CSASKKGQGINQPQHF. The CDR3 DNA reads as TGCAGTGCTAGTAAAAAAGGACAGGGTATCAATCAGCCCCAGCATTTT.

To note about this clonotype: One junction end does not reproduce the germline sequence, and a read error may be involved. V and J are TRBV28 and TRBJ2-1; D unresolved. This CDR3 region has 14 residues. CDR1 is MDHEN, CDR2 SYDVKM, per germline. The CDR3 nucleotides are TGTGCCGGCAGTTTTACGGAGTCCTACAATGAACAGTTCTTC. This codes for CAGSFTESYNEQFF.

This clonotype has only a few counts. With a much larger clone just one base away, this may be a read error. CDR3 nucleotides: TGTGCCAGCATTTTCCGATATCGGGACGAGCAGTACTTC. This translates into CASIFRYRDEQYF. The chain is built from TRBV6-5 and TRBJ2-7; no clear D gene. This CDR3 has 13 residues. The V end lost 7 bases, the J end lost 5 bases, and 15 bases lay between the germline ends. Germline CDR1 reads MNHEY; CDR2 reads SVGAGI.

This clonotype was detected ten times or more. V and J are TRBV6-5 and TRBJ2-5; D uncertain. Trimming took 0 bases from V and 5 from J, leaving 7 bases between them. CDR1 and CDR2 from the germline V gene are MNHEY and SVGAGI. CDR3 length equals 13 residues. The CDR3: CASSYSIGETQYF. Here the CDR3 DNA reads TGTGCCAGCAGTTACTCCATAGGGGAGACCCAGTACTTC.

This clonotype occurred many times. This chain links TRBV6-6 with TRBJ2-7; 8 nucleotides match TRBD1. Germline V gene lookup returns CDR1 MNHNY and CDR2 SVGAGI (reference sequence). V trimming: 5 bases; J trimming: 3 bases; junction bases outside the gene matches: 3. The CDR3 totals 13 residues. The CDR3 coding sequence is TGTGCCAGCAGTCCAGGGGGCCGCTACGAGCAGTACTTC. Residues: CASSPGGRYEQYF.

In the case of this clonotype: This sequence may be a read error, since a much larger clone differs from it by one base. The chain uses TRBV20-1 and TRBJ2-4; D possibly corresponds to TRBD2 (6 bases). Germline V gene sequence: CDR1 DFQATT, CDR2 SNEGSKA (reference sequence). This CDR3 has 15 residues. For the CDR3, the DNA is TGCAGTGTCACAAGGCGGGAACTAGCCAATAACATTCAGTACTTC. It yields the protein CSVTRRELANNIQYF.

This clonotype was seen ten or more times. V and J are TRBV12-3 or TRBV12-4 and TRBJ2-5; 12 bases map to TRBD2. The CDR3 sequence is 17 residues long. V lost 4 bases, J lost 0 bases, and 6 bases stayed unmatched. The CDR3: CASSSGTSGLYQETQYF. The DNA of the CDR3 is TGTGCCAGCAGTTCCGGGACTAGCGGGCTGTACCAAGAGACCCAGTACTTC.